This note documents a single TCR beta chain sequence. Its antigen specificity is not known. No much larger clone exists at a distance of one base, and base qualities are not known. Separate from the roughly 650-subject first cohort, the validation cohort of 90 to 150 subjects was the group to which the donors belonged. This sample was taken from a study of cytomegalovirus exposure and HLA in healthy donors (dated 2017 in TCRdb). Broadly, across the study: A later analysis indicated that the 130 or so validation repertoires were generated on the platform also employed for the roughly 720 repertoires of the first cohort. The study aimed to test whether cataloging public T cell receptors could reveal signatures of past pathogen exposure. A separate validation cohort of 100 to 150 different subjects was used in addition to the roughly 720-subject first cohort. To predict cytomegalovirus infection status, the study brought together high-throughput TCR immunosequencing, statistical association of individual TCRs with disease status, and machine learning.

V and J are trimmed by 4 bases and 4 bases, and the gene matches miss 6 bases of the junction. There are 14 amino acids in the CDR3, from cysteine to phenylalanine inclusive. The kept DNA is CDR3 alone, 42 bases in frame from the first base. The germline V gene provides CDR1 SGHDT and CDR2 YYEEEE. The protocol used for the library was the immunoSEQ multiplex PCR assay. The published analysis was carried out like this. A statistical classification framework was built for diagnosing cytomegalovirus status from the catalog of TCR beta chain sequences. TCRdb re-hosts the immuneACCESS table, in-frame sequences only. Its copies lack some clones; in the studies checked, an unresolved V gene accounts for under half of them, and the cause for the rest is not known. D and trimming were read from the DNA, whereas the V and J calls and clone size are those reported in that table. Across this sample there are 55,000 to 80,000 clones, with 85% to 95% seen only once. The ten largest clones capture 3% to 3.5% of the sample.

The full study reports these points: The study listed approximately 160 TCR beta chains as associated with cytomegalovirus. Subsequent analysis determined that TCRs grouped into clusters in the first cohort also showed a tendency toward co-occurrence across the roughly 110 validation repertoires, and about 94% of cluster scores exceeded 0. In vitro tests confirmed that three of the cytomegalovirus-associated TCR beta chains recognize cytomegalovirus antigens. The classifier was reported to diagnose cytomegalovirus status with high specificity and sensitivity in both the original and validation cohorts. The authors suggested that the approach could potentially be extended to other disease states and immunological phenotypes. While some public TCRs were present in many individuals, most TCR sequences turned up only very rarely across donors. All 130 or so repertoires were used to score co-occurrence in the validation cohort in a later analysis, because that analysis had no HLA typing for the cohort.

The chain is assembled from TRBV5-6 and TRBJ2-3, and TRBD1 matches 7 of the central bases. The source of this sequence is a man aged 18 to 29 in good health and CMV-seronegative. Sample: PBMCs. The DNA sequence is TGTGCCAGCAGCCTACTGCAGGGGGCAGATACGCAGTATTTT. This codes for CASSLLQGADTQYF. The entire variable domain, with the stretches around the CDR3 drawn from the reference TRBV5-6 and TRBJ2-3 proteins, is DAGVTQSPTHLIKTRGQQVTLRCSPKSGHDTVSWYQQALGQGPQFIFQYYEEEERQRGNFPDRFSGHQFPNYSSELNVNALLLGDSALYLCASSLLQGADTQYFGPGTRLTVL.